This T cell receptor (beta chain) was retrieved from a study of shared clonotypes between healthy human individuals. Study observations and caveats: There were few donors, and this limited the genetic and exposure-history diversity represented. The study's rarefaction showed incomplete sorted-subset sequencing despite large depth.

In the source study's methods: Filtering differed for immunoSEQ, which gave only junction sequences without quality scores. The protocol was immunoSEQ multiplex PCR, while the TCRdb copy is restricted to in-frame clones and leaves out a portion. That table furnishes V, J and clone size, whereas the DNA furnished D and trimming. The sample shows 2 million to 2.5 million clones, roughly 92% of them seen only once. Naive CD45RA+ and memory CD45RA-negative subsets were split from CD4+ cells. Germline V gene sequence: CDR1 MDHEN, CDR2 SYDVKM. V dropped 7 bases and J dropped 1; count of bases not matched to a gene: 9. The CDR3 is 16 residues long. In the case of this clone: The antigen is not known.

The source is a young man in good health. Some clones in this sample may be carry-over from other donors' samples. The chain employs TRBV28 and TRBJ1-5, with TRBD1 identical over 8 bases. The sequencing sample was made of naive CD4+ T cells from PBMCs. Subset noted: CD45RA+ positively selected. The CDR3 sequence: CASTSLRGLSNQPQHF. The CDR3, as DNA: TGTGCCAGCACCTCCCTCAGGGGGCTAAGCAATCAGCCCCAGCATTTT.